The entry that follows covers one T cell receptor beta chain sequence. Patients of the Seattle cohort, enrolled during active infection, were followed longitudinally. In the source study's methods: The assay estimated nucleated cells by amplifying reference gene primers. Only in-frame clones appear in the TCRdb table, and some are missing; sequencing was by immunoSEQ multiplex PCR. V and J calls and clone size are those listed in that table; D and trimming were worked out from the DNA. Of some 260,000 clones in the sample, about 91% were seen once. These data belong to a study of blood T cell repertoires in COVID-19. The wider study: Acute and convalescent COVID-19 specimens originated in the United States, Italy and Spain. T cells, B-cell-depleted T cells, or PBMCs provided the cDNA or gDNA that served as material.

From germline, CDR1 is SGHTA and CDR2 FQGNSA. Trimming took 5 bases from V and 3 from J; bases not matched to a gene: 6. CDR3 length: 16 amino acids. The material sequenced was peripheral blood. This chain links TRBV7-2 with TRBJ2-3, with 12 bases that match TRBD2. The receptor was isolated from a woman in her twenties or thirties with COVID-19, enrolled during active disease. CDR3 bases: TGTGCCAGCAGCCTCCTAGCGGGAGGGCCGACAGATACGCAGTATTTT. This encodes CASSLLAGGPTDTQYF. The full variable domain, in which reference TRBV7-2 and TRBJ2-3 provide the parts outside the CDR3, is GAGVSQSPSNKVTEKGKDVELRCDPISGHTALYWYRQSLGQGLEFLIYFQGNSAPDKSGLPSDRFSAERTGGSVSTLTIQRTQQEDSAVYLCASSLLAGGPTDTQYFGPGTRLTVL.